This T cell receptor (beta chain) is drawn from a study of regulatory T cells in long-lasting Graves disease. This clonotype occurred many times. What it binds is not known. Whole-study results and caveats: Sample size, which was small, may have reduced accuracy.

Arm-PCR of CDR3 regions with iRepertoire HTBI primers generated TCR beta libraries. TCRdb re-called the multiplex PCR reads through MiXCR, storing one row per CDR3 protein. The repertoire consists of 360,000 or so distinct CDR3 sequences, with 12% occurring once and the leading ten covering approximately 17%. The time point denotes: newly diagnosed GD, antithyroid drugs for less than 3 months. PBMC RNA served as the TCR library source. The CDR3 loop spans 14 amino acids. With 7 bases removed from V and 2 bases from J, the gap between germline ends came to 15 bases. In addition, the sample was reused for a study of T cells in Graves' hyperthyroidism and ophthalmopathy. That work contributes: During a first-round RT-PCR of the TCR CDR3, the HTBI primer set was used.

This chain uses TRBV12-3 or TRBV12-4 with TRBJ2-7; D perhaps matches TRBD2 (6 bases). The sequencing here drew on peripheral blood mononuclear cells (PBMCs), taken at new diagnosis, from a patient treated with antithyroid drugs. This TCR derives from a woman aged 18-29 years with Graves disease. CDR3 in DNA: TGTGCCAGCACCTCGGGGACTGCAGCCTACGAGCAGTACTTC. It yields the protein CASTSGTAAYEQYF.